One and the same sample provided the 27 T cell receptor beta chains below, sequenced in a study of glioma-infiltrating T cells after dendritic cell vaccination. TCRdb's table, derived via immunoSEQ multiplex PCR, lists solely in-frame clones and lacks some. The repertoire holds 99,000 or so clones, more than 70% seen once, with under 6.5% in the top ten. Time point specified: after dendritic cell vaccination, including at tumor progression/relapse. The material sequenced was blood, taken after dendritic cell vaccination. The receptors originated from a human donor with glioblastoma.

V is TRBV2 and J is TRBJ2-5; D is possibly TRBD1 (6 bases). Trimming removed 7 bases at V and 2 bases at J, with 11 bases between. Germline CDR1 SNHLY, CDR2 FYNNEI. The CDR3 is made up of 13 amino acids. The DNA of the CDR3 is TGTGCCAGCACCTCGACAGGTCAAGAGACCCAGTACTTC. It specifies CASTSTGQETQYF.

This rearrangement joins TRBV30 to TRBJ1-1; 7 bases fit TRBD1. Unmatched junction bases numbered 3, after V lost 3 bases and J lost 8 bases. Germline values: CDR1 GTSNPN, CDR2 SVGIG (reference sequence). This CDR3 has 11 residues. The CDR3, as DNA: TGTGCCTGGAGACAACAGGGGGAAGCTTTCTTT. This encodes CAWRQQGEAFF. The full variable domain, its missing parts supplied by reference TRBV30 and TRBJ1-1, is SQTIHQWPATLVQPVGSPLSLECTVEGTSNPNLYWYRQAAGRGLQLLFYSVGIGQISSEVPQNLSASRPQDRQFILSSKKLLLSDSGFYLCAWRQQGEAFFGQGTRLTVV.

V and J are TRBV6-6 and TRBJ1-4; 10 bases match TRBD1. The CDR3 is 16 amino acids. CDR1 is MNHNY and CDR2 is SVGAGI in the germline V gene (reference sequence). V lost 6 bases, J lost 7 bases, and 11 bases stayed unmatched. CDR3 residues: CASRSLGQGRAEKLFF. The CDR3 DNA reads TGTGCCAGCAGATCCCTGGGACAGGGGAGAGCTGAAAAACTGTTTTTT.

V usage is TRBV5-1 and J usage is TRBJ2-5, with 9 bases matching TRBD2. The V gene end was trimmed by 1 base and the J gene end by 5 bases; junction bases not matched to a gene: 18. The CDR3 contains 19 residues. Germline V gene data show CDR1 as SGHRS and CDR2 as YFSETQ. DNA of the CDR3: TGCGCCAGCAGCTTGTCCTCCCATTTGGGTAGCGGGAGAAGGGAGACCCAGTACTTC. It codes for CASSLSSHLGSGRRETQYF.

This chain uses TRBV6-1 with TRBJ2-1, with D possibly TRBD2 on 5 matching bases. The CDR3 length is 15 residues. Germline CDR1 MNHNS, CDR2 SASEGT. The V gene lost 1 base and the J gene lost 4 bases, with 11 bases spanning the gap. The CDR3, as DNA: TGTGCCAGCAGTGAAGAGTGGAGGAATTACAATGAGCAGTTCTTC. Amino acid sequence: CASSEEWRNYNEQFF.

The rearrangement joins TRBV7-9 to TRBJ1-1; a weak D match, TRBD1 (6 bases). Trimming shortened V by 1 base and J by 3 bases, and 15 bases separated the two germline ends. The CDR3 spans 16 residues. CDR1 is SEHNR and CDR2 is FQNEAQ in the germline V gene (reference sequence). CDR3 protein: CASSLGRGPHDTEAFF. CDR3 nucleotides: TGTGCCAGCAGCTTAGGGCGGGGGCCGCACGACACTGAAGCTTTCTTT.

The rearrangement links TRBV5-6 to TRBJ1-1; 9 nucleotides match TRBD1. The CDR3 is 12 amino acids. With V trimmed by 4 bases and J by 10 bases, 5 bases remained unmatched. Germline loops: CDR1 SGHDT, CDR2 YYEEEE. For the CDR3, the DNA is TGTGCCAGCAGCGAACAGGGGGCGCTAGCTTTCTTT. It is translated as CASSEQGALAFF.

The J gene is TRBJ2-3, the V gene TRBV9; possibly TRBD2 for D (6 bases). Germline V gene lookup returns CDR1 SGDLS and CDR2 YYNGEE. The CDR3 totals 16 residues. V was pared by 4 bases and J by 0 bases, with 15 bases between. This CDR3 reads CASSPAGAGSTDTQYF. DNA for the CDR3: TGTGCCAGCAGCCCTGCTGGGGCGGGGAGCACAGATACGCAGTATTTT.

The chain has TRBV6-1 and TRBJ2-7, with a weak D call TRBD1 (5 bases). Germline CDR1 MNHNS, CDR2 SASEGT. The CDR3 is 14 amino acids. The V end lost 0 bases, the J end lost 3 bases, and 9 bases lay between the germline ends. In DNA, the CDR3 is TGTGCCAGCAGTGAAGCGGGGCAGAACTACGAGCAGTACTTC. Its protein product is CASSEAGQNYEQYF.

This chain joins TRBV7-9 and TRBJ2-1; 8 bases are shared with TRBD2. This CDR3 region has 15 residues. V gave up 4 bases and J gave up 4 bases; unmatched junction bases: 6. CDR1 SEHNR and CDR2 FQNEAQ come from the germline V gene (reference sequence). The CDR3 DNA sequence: TGTGCCAGCAGCTCCTGGGCTAGCGGGTACAATGAGCAGTTCTTC. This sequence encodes CASSSWASGYNEQFF.

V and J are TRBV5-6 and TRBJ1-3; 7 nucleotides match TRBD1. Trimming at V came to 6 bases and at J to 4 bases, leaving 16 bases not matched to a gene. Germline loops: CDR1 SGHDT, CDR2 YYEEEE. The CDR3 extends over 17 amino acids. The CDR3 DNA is TGTGCCAGCAACTTTGGCCCGATCAGGGGGGTCGGAAACACCATATATTTT. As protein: CASNFGPIRGVGNTIYF.

The CDR3 reads CATSRDHDEGATNEKLFF. The CDR3 DNA reads TGTGCCACCAGCAGAGATCACGACGAGGGAGCAACTAATGAAAAACTGTTTTTT. The chain joins TRBV15 to TRBJ1-4, with unresolved D. Germline CDR1 LNHNV, CDR2 YYDKDF (reference sequence). The V gene lost 0 bases and the J gene lost 0 bases, with 14 bases spanning the gap. This CDR3 contains 18 residues.

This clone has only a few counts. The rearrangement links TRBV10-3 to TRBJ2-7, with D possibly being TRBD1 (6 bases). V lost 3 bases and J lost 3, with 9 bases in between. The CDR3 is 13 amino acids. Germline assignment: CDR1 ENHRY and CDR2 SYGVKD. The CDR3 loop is CAISDEGGYEQYF. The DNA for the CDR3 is TGTGCCATCAGTGATGAAGGGGGCTACGAGCAGTACTTC.

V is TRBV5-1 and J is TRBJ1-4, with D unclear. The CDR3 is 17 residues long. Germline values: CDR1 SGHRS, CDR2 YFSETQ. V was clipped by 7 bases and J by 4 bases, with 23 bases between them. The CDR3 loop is CASHPAGPGRSNEKLFF. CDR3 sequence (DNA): TGCGCCAGCCACCCAGCAGGCCCTGGGAGAAGTAATGAAAAACTGTTTTTT.

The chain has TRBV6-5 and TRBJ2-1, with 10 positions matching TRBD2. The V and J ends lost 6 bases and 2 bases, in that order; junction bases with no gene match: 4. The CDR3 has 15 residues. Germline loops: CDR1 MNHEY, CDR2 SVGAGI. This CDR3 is CASRVTSGAYNEQFF. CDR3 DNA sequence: TGTGCCAGCAGGGTCACTAGCGGGGCCTACAATGAGCAGTTCTTC.

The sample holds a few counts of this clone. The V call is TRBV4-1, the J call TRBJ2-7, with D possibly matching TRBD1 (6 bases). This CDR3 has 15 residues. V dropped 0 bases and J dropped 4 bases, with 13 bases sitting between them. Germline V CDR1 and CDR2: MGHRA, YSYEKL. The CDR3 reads CASSQERPGAYEQYF. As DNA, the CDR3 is TGCGCCAGCAGCCAAGAGCGTCCAGGGGCTTACGAGCAGTACTTC.

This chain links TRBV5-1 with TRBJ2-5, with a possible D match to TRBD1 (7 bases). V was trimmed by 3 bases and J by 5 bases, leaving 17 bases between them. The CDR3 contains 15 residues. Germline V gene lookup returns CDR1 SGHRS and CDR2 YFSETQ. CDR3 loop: CASSWAGQSSETQYF. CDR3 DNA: TGCGCCAGCAGCTGGGCGGGACAGAGTAGCGAGACCCAGTACTTC.

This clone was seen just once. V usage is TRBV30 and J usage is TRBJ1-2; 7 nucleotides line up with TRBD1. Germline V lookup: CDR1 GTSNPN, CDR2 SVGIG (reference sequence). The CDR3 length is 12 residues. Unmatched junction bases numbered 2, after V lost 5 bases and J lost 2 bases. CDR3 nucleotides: TGTGCCTGGGCGACAGGGAACTATGGCTACACCTTC. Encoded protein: CAWATGNYGYTF.

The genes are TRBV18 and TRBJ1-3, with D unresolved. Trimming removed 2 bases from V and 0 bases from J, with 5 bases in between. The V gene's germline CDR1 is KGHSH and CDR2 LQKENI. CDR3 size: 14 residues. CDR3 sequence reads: CASSPGISGNTIYF. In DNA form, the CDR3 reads TGTGCCAGCTCACCAGGCATCTCTGGAAACACCATATATTTT.

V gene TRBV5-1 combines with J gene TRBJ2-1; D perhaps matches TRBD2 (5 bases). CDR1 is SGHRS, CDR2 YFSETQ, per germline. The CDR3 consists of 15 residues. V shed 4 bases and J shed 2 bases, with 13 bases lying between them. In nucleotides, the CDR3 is TGCGCCAGCAGCCCCACTAGAGCCGCCTACAATGAGCAGTTCTTC. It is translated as CASSPTRAAYNEQFF.

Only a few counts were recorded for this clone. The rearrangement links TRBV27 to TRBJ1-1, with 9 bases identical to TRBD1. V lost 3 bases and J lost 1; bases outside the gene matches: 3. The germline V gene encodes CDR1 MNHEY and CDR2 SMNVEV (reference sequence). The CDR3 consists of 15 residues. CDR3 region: CASSFAGQGNTEAFF. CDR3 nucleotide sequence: TGTGCCAGCAGTTTCGCGGGACAGGGGAACACTGAAGCTTTCTTT.

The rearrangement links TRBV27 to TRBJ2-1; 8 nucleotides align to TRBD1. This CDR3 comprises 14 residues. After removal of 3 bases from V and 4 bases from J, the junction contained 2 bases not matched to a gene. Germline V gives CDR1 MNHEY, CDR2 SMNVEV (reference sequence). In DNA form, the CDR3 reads TGTGCCAGCAGTTTTCAGGGGGCTTACAATGAGCAGTTCTTC. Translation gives CASSFQGAYNEQFF.

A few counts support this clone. CDR3 sequence reads: CASSLVRSGTQYF. The CDR3 region has the DNA TGTGCCAGCAGCTTAGTTCGGTCTGGGACCCAGTACTTC. The chain employs TRBV11-2 and TRBJ2-5; D is ambiguous. Germline CDR1 is SGHAT and CDR2 is FQNNGV. The CDR3 sequence is 13 residues long. Trimming shortened V by 1 base and J by 7 bases, and 10 bases separated the two germline ends.

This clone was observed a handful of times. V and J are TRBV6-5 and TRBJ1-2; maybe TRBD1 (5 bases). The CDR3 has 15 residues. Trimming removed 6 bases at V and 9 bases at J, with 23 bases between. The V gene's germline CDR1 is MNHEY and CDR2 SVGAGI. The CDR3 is CASSPPPRAGGSYTF. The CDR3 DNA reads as TGTGCCAGCAGCCCACCTCCTCGGGCCGGGGGGAGCTACACCTTC.

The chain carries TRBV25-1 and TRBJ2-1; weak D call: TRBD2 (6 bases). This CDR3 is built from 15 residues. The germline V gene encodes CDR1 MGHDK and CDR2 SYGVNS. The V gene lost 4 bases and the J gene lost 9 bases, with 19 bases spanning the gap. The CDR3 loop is CASSVLLTGVGEQFF. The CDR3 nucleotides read TGTGCCAGCAGTGTGTTACTTACGGGAGTGGGTGAGCAGTTCTTC.

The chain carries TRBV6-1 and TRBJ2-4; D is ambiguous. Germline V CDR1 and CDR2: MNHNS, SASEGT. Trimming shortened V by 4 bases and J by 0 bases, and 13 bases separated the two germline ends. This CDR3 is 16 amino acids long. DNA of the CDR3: TGTGCCAGCAGTGCTCCACTTCCCTTAGCCAAAAACATTCAGTACTTC. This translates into CASSAPLPLAKNIQYF.

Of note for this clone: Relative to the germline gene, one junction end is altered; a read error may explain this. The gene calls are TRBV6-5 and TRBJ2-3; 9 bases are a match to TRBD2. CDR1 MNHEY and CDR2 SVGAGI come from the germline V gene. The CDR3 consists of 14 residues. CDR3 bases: TGCGCCAGCAGTCGACTAGCGGACACAGATACGCAGTATTTT. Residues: CASSRLADTDTQYF.